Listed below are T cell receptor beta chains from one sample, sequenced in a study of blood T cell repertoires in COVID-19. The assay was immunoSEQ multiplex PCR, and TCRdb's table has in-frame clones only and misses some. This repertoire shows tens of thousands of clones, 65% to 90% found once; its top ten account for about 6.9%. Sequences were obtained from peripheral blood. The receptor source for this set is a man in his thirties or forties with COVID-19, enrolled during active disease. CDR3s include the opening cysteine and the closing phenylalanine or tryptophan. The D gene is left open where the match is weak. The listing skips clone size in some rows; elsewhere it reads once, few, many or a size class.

CDR3 DNA: TGTGCCAGCAGTCTCCGGAGCAATCAGCCCCAGCATTTT; CDR3 protein: CASSLRSNQPQHF; J gene: TRBJ1-5; V gene: TRBV27; clone size: -; D gene: -
CDR3 DNA: TGTGCCAGTCGGGACAGCATTAACTATGGCTACACCTTC; CDR3 protein: CASRDSINYGYTF; J gene: TRBJ1-2; V gene: TRBV19; clone size: -; D gene: TRBD1
CDR3 DNA: TGTGCCAGCAGCCAAGACCCCGGGACTGGCTCCTACGAGCAGTACTTC; CDR3 protein: CASSQDPGTGSYEQYF; J gene: TRBJ2-7; V gene: TRBV4-2; clone size: few; D gene: -
CDR3 DNA: TGTGCAAGTCGCTTAGGGGTTAATTCCGCCAGGGGGAGCACCGGGGAGCTGTTTTTT; CDR3 protein: CASRLGVNSARGSTGELFF; J gene: TRBJ2-2; V gene: TRBV12-2; clone size: -; D gene: -
CDR3 DNA: TGCAGCGTTTTGGATCGAGGGGGCGTAGATACGCAGTATTTT; CDR3 protein: CSVLDRGGVDTQYF; J gene: TRBJ2-3; V gene: TRBV29-1; clone size: -; D gene: TRBD1
CDR3 DNA: TGTGCCAGCAGCTTATGGGCCACTGAAGCTTTCTTT; CDR3 protein: CASSLWATEAFF; J gene: TRBJ1-1; V gene: TRBV7-2; clone size: -; D gene: -
CDR3 DNA: TGTGCCAGCAGCCCCCCTTACCTTGGGGGGTCTAGTTCTGAAGCTTTCTTT; CDR3 protein: CASSPPYLGGSSSEAFF; J gene: TRBJ1-1; V gene: TRBV7-6; clone size: once; D gene: -
CDR3 DNA: TGTGCCAGCGGGCGAGGGATCACCGGGGAGCTGTTTTTT; CDR3 protein: CASGRGITGELFF; J gene: TRBJ2-2; V gene: TRBV7-3; clone size: -; D gene: -
CDR3 DNA: TGTGCCATCAGTGAAAGGAGGGACACAGATACGCAGTATTTT; CDR3 protein: CAISERRDTDTQYF; J gene: TRBJ2-3; V gene: TRBV10-3; clone size: -; D gene: -
CDR3 DNA: TGTGCCAGCAGCCCTAATCCTACAGAGGGATGTTTTTTT; CDR3 protein: CASSPNPTEGCFF; J gene: TRBJ1-4; V gene: TRBV4-2; clone size: -; D gene: -
CDR3 DNA: TGTGCCAGCAGTTCACAGGGCGACGGGAAGACCCAGTACTTC; CDR3 protein: CASSSQGDGKTQYF; J gene: TRBJ2-5; V gene: TRBV6-2/TRBV6-3; clone size: -; D gene: -
CDR3 DNA: TGTGCCAGCTCACCGGGACAGGGAACCTCTCTCGGGGAGCTGTTTTTT; CDR3 protein: CASSPGQGTSLGELFF; J gene: TRBJ2-2; V gene: TRBV18; clone size: few; D gene: TRBD1
CDR3 DNA: TGTGCCAGCAGTCCCGCGGGGGGCTTAAATGAAAAACTGTTTTTT; CDR3 protein: CASSPAGGLNEKLFF; J gene: TRBJ1-4; V gene: TRBV2; clone size: -; D gene: -
CDR3 DNA: TGTGCCAGCAGCTCTTACAGGGGCCCTTATAGCAATCAGCCCCAGCATTTT; CDR3 protein: CASSSYRGPYSNQPQHF; J gene: TRBJ1-5; V gene: TRBV21-1; clone size: few; D gene: -
CDR3 DNA: TGTGCCATCACAACTCCCGGACAGGGCCACGGGGAGCTGTTTTTT; CDR3 protein: CAITTPGQGHGELFF; J gene: TRBJ2-2; V gene: TRBV10-3; clone size: few; D gene: TRBD1
CDR3 DNA: TGTGCCACCAGCAGAGAGCCTAGCGTCTACAATGAGCAGTTCTTC; CDR3 protein: CATSREPSVYNEQFF; J gene: TRBJ2-1; V gene: TRBV15; clone size: -; D gene: -
CDR3 DNA: TGTGCCAGCAGCCCATCCGGGACTACCGCAGGGGAGCTGTTTTTT; CDR3 protein: CASSPSGTTAGELFF; J gene: TRBJ2-2; V gene: TRBV7-9; clone size: -; D gene: TRBD2
CDR3 DNA: TGTGCCAGCAGTCGAGCGTTAGCGGGAGGTCCCTACGAGCAGTACTTC; CDR3 protein: CASSRALAGGPYEQYF; J gene: TRBJ2-7; V gene: TRBV27; clone size: -; D gene: TRBD2
CDR3 DNA: TGTGCCAGCAGCGCCGGACTAGCGGGAGATTTGGGTGAGCAGTTCTTC; CDR3 protein: CASSAGLAGDLGEQFF; J gene: TRBJ2-1; V gene: TRBV7-4; clone size: -; D gene: TRBD2
CDR3 DNA: TGTGCCACGAGAAACTTAAGGAACACTGAAGCTTTCTTT; CDR3 protein: CATRNLRNTEAFF; J gene: TRBJ1-1; V gene: TRBV24-1; clone size: -; D gene: -
CDR3 DNA: TGCGCCAGCAGGACTAGCGGGACCTACAATGAGCAGTTCTTC; CDR3 protein: CASRTSGTYNEQFF; J gene: TRBJ2-1; V gene: TRBV10-1; clone size: once; D gene: TRBD2
CDR3 DNA: TGTGCCAGCAGCTTAGCAATGGGGGACAGACTAATCAGGGACACTGAAGCTTTCTTT; CDR3 protein: CASSLAMGDRLIRDTEAFF; J gene: TRBJ1-1; V gene: TRBV11-3; clone size: -; D gene: TRBD1
CDR3 DNA: TGCGCCAGCAGCTTGGAGTCGGTCGGGGCCAACGTCCTGACTTTC; CDR3 protein: CASSLESVGANVLTF; J gene: TRBJ2-6; V gene: TRBV5-1; clone size: -; D gene: -
CDR3 DNA: TGTGCCAGCAGTAACGACAGATTGAACACTGAAGCTTTCTTT; CDR3 protein: CASSNDRLNTEAFF; J gene: TRBJ1-1; V gene: TRBV6-2/TRBV6-3; clone size: -; D gene: -
CDR3 DNA: TGCAGCGTTGCCGCGGGACAGGGTCGGTACGAGCAGTACTTC; CDR3 protein: CSVAAGQGRYEQYF; J gene: TRBJ2-7; V gene: TRBV29-1; clone size: once; D gene: TRBD1
CDR3 DNA: TGTGCCAGCAGTTTATCAGACAGGGCCAGAGCTTTCTTT; CDR3 protein: CASSLSDRARAFF; J gene: TRBJ1-1; V gene: TRBV27; clone size: few; D gene: TRBD1
CDR3 DNA: TGTGCCTGGGGAACCGGGACAGGGAGTTCCGAAGCTTTCTTT; CDR3 protein: CAWGTGTGSSEAFF; J gene: TRBJ1-1; V gene: TRBV30; clone size: once; D gene: TRBD1
CDR3 DNA: TGTGCCAGTAGTATAGGGAGCAATGAGCAGTTCTTC; CDR3 protein: CASSIGSNEQFF; J gene: TRBJ2-1; V gene: TRBV19; clone size: -; D gene: -
CDR3 DNA: TGTGCCAGCAGTGCGCGGACTGCCACTAATACGCAGTATTTT; CDR3 protein: CASSARTATNTQYF; J gene: TRBJ2-3; V gene: TRBV2; clone size: -; D gene: -
CDR3 DNA: TGTGCCAGCAGTTCACTGGAGTACGAGCAGTACTTC; CDR3 protein: CASSSLEYEQYF; J gene: TRBJ2-7; V gene: TRBV12-3/TRBV12-4; clone size: -; D gene: -
CDR3 DNA: TGTGCCAGCAGCAGAGACAGGATCGGAAACACCATATATTTT; CDR3 protein: CASSRDRIGNTIYF; J gene: TRBJ1-3; V gene: TRBV28; clone size: -; D gene: -
CDR3 DNA: TGTGCCAGCAGTTTGGAGGGTTACGACGCGAACACCGGGGAGCTGTTTTTT; CDR3 protein: CASSLEGYDANTGELFF; J gene: TRBJ2-2; V gene: TRBV27; clone size: -; D gene: -
CDR3 DNA: TGTGCCAGCAGCCCCCGGACTAGCTTGAACACAGATACGCAGTATTTT; CDR3 protein: CASSPRTSLNTDTQYF; J gene: TRBJ2-3; V gene: TRBV9; clone size: -; D gene: TRBD2
CDR3 DNA: TGTGCCACCGGTGGACTAGCGGGAGCCCCAGATACGCAGTATTTT; CDR3 protein: CATGGLAGAPDTQYF; J gene: TRBJ2-3; V gene: TRBV24-1; clone size: -; D gene: TRBD2
CDR3 DNA: TGTGCCAGCAGCTGGACAGGGGGCGCAGCTGAAGCTTTCTTT; CDR3 protein: CASSWTGGAAEAFF; J gene: TRBJ1-1; V gene: TRBV5-4; clone size: -; D gene: TRBD1
CDR3 DNA: TGTGCCAGCAACAAGAGGGGACTAGCGGGAGGTGTCGGCACAGATACGCAGTATTTT; CDR3 protein: CASNKRGLAGGVGTDTQYF; J gene: TRBJ2-3; V gene: TRBV28; clone size: few; D gene: TRBD2
CDR3 DNA: TGTGCCAGCAGTTCCCCCCAGGCGGGGAATTCACCCCTCCACTTT; CDR3 protein: CASSSPQAGNSPLHF; J gene: TRBJ1-6; V gene: TRBV6-5; clone size: -; D gene: -
CDR3 DNA: TGTGCCAGCAGCCCTTGGAGGATCTACGAGCAGTACTTC; CDR3 protein: CASSPWRIYEQYF; J gene: TRBJ2-7; V gene: TRBV2; clone size: once; D gene: -
CDR3 DNA: TGTGCCAGCAGTTGGACAGGGGGGCACACTGAAGCTTTCTTT; CDR3 protein: CASSWTGGHTEAFF; J gene: TRBJ1-1; V gene: TRBV27; clone size: -; D gene: TRBD1
CDR3 DNA: TGTGCCAGCAGTCCGGGACAGGGCCGCTCTGGGGCCAACGTCCTGACTTTC; CDR3 protein: CASSPGQGRSGANVLTF; J gene: TRBJ2-6; V gene: TRBV6-6; clone size: -; D gene: TRBD1